This is a list of T cell receptor beta chains from one sample in a study of spatial heterogeneity in lung cancer. A single record per CDR3 protein comes from TCRdb applying MiXCR to the 5' RACE reads. In the table there are just under 95,000 distinct CDR3 sequences, approximately 12% of which are singletons. Sequenced material: PBMCs, taken at surgery. The receptors shown here come from a male donor with early-stage non-small cell lung cancer. Both conserved end residues are part of each CDR3. Each record gives: clone size, D gene, J gene, V gene, CDR3 protein, CDR3 DNA. A D gene is named only where the DNA matches it firmly. Not all rows give a size; the values are once, few, many and, for expanded clones, a class.

size: -; D: -; J: TRBJ2-7; V: TRBV12-3/TRBV12-4; CDR3: CASSFGGLTSCEQYF; DNA: TGTGCCAGCAGTTTCGGCGGACTGACCTCCTGCGAGCAGTACTTC
size: -; D: TRBD1; J: TRBJ1-6; V: TRBV7-2; CDR3: CASRPEGGWGNSPLHF; DNA: TGTGCCAGCAGGCCAGAAGGGGGCTGGGGGAATTCACCCCTCCACTTT
size: few; D: TRBD1; J: TRBJ2-3; V: TRBV7-9; CDR3: CASSFTGERTDTQYF; DNA: TGTGCCAGCAGCTTCACAGGGGAAAGAACAGATACGCAGTATTTT
size: -; D: TRBD1; J: TRBJ1-1; V: TRBV15; CDR3: CATSREPQGGTEAFF; DNA: TGTGCCACCAGCAGAGAGCCACAGGGGGGCACTGAAGCTTTCTTT
size: -; D: TRBD1; J: TRBJ2-6; V: TRBV7-8; CDR3: CASSLTGTGFRRANVLTF; DNA: TGTGCCAGCAGCTTAACCGGGACAGGGTTTCGACGGGCCAACGTCCTGACTTTC
size: -; D: TRBD1; J: TRBJ2-3; V: TRBV12-3/TRBV12-4; CDR3: CASSLHRDRDTQYF; DNA: TGTGCCAGCAGTTTACACAGGGACAGAGATACGCAGTATTTT
size: few; D: TRBD2; J: TRBJ2-1; V: TRBV20-1; CDR3: CSPSGRARHEQFF; DNA: TGCAGTCCTAGCGGGAGGGCAAGGCATGAGCAGTTCTTC
size: -; D: -; J: TRBJ2-2; V: TRBV19; CDR3: CASTGQGELFF; DNA: TGTGCCAGTACCGGACAGGGGGAGCTGTTTTTT
size: -; D: -; J: TRBJ2-1; V: TRBV2; CDR3: CASSEGLGGVEQFF; DNA: TGTGCCAGCAGTGAAGGACTGGGGGGAGTTGAGCAGTTCTTC
size: -; D: -; J: TRBJ2-7; V: TRBV23-1; CDR3: CANKFRDALPYEQYF; DNA: TGCGCTAACAAGTTCAGGGACGCCCTCCCCTACGAGCAGTACTTC
size: -; D: TRBD1; J: TRBJ2-3; V: TRBV7-3; CDR3: CASTGQGSDTQYF; DNA: TGTGCCAGCACCGGACAGGGGTCAGATACGCAGTATTTT
size: few; D: TRBD2; J: TRBJ2-3; V: TRBV11-2; CDR3: CASSLAGHSTDTQYF; DNA: TGTGCCAGCAGCCTAGCGGGACATAGCACAGATACGCAGTATTTT
size: few; D: -; J: TRBJ1-5; V: TRBV4-3; CDR3: CASSQVNREDQPQHF; DNA: TGCGCCAGCAGCCAGGTAAACAGAGAAGATCAGCCCCAGCATTTT
size: -; D: TRBD2; J: TRBJ2-1; V: TRBV6-2/TRBV6-3; CDR3: CASRPSGGRYNEQFF; DNA: TGTGCCAGCAGACCTAGCGGGGGGCGCTACAATGAGCAGTTCTTC
size: few; D: TRBD1; J: TRBJ2-7; V: TRBV12-3/TRBV12-4; CDR3: CASSKTGPYEQYF; DNA: TGTGCCAGCAGTAAGACAGGGCCCTACGAGCAGTACTTC
size: -; D: -; J: TRBJ1-5; V: TRBV7-2; CDR3: CASSLDYGGQPQHF; DNA: TGTGCCAGCAGCTTAGACTATGGCGGTCAGCCCCAGCATTTT
size: many; D: -; J: TRBJ1-5; V: TRBV12-3/TRBV12-4; CDR3: CASSLGPGNQPQHF; DNA: TGTGCCAGCAGTTTAGGCCCAGGGAATCAGCCCCAGCATTTT
size: -; D: TRBD2; J: TRBJ2-7; V: TRBV7-2; CDR3: CASSTRAGGLNEQYF; DNA: TGTGCCAGCAGCACAAGAGCGGGGGGCCTTAACGAGCAGTACTTC
size: -; D: TRBD1; J: TRBJ1-5; V: TRBV6-2/TRBV6-3; CDR3: CASNRGSDQPQHF; DNA: TGTGCCAGCAACAGGGGTAGTGATCAGCCCCAGCATTTT
size: -; D: TRBD1; J: TRBJ2-5; V: TRBV7-6; CDR3: CASSTEGVGGYQETQYF; DNA: TGTGCCAGCAGCACAGAGGGGGTAGGGGGCTATCAAGAGACCCAGTACTTC
size: many; D: -; J: TRBJ2-3; V: TRBV28; CDR3: CATSRADTQYF; DNA: TGTGCCACCTCCCGAGCAGATACGCAGTATTTT
size: -; D: TRBD1; J: TRBJ1-6; V: TRBV20-1; CDR3: CSTRQGRDNSPLHF; DNA: TGCAGTACTAGACAGGGGCGAGATAATTCACCCCTCCACTTT
size: -; D: -; J: TRBJ1-5; V: TRBV20-1; CDR3: CSAGRADYQPQHF; DNA: TGCAGTGCTGGCAGGGCAGATTATCAGCCCCAGCATTTT
size: few; D: TRBD2; J: TRBJ2-5; V: TRBV7-2; CDR3: CASSFSGVQETQYF; DNA: TGTGCCAGCAGCTTTAGCGGGGTCCAAGAGACCCAGTACTTC
size: few; D: -; J: TRBJ2-1; V: TRBV6-1; CDR3: CASSKSQDSSYNEQFF; DNA: TGTGCCAGCAGCAAGTCACAGGACAGCTCCTACAATGAGCAGTTCTTC
size: few; D: TRBD1; J: TRBJ1-5; V: TRBV20-1; CDR3: CSARGTGNQPQHF; DNA: TGCAGTGCTAGAGGGACAGGGAATCAGCCCCAGCATTTT
size: -; D: TRBD2; J: TRBJ2-5; V: TRBV7-9; CDR3: CASVSGRVGETQYF; DNA: TGTGCCAGCGTAAGCGGGAGGGTAGGAGAGACCCAGTACTTC
size: many; D: -; J: TRBJ2-7; V: TRBV3-1; CDR3: CASSLRWSSYEQYF; DNA: TGTGCCAGCAGCCTACGTTGGAGCTCCTACGAGCAGTACTTC
size: -; D: -; J: TRBJ2-1; V: TRBV6-5; CDR3: CASRRVDEQFF; DNA: TGTGCCAGCAGAAGGGTCGATGAGCAGTTCTTC
size: few; D: TRBD2; J: TRBJ2-5; V: TRBV7-2; CDR3: CASSPSGLAGGLVKTQYF; DNA: TGTGCCAGCAGCCCTTCGGGACTAGCGGGGGGGCTGGTGAAGACCCAGTACTTC
size: -; D: -; J: TRBJ2-6; V: TRBV24-1; CDR3: CATMDPSSGANVLTF; DNA: TGTGCCACCATGGATCCTAGCTCTGGGGCCAACGTCCTGACTTTC
size: -; D: TRBD1; J: TRBJ1-5; V: TRBV30; CDR3: CAWSVRRGLNQPQHF; DNA: TGTGCCTGGAGTGTACGGAGGGGGCTCAATCAGCCCCAGCATTTT
size: many; D: -; J: TRBJ1-1; V: TRBV7-2; CDR3: CASSKQTAKNTEAFF; DNA: TGTGCCAGCAGCAAACAGACAGCGAAGAACACTGAAGCTTTCTTT
size: few; D: -; J: TRBJ1-1; V: TRBV6-5; CDR3: CASTYQGFGKGEAFF; DNA: TGTGCCAGCACCTATCAGGGGTTCGGCAAGGGTGAAGCTTTCTTT
size: -; D: TRBD2; J: TRBJ2-3; V: TRBV20-1; CDR3: CSARRSGAKDTQYF; DNA: TGCAGTGCTAGGCGTAGCGGGGCAAAAGATACGCAGTATTTT
size: -; D: -; J: TRBJ1-5; V: TRBV7-8; CDR3: CASSLGPINQPQHF; DNA: TGTGCCAGCAGCTTAGGGCCGATCAATCAGCCCCAGCATTTT
size: few; D: -; J: TRBJ2-7; V: TRBV7-9; CDR3: CASTARVGGDEQYF; DNA: TGTGCCAGCACCGCCCGGGTTGGGGGTGACGAGCAGTACTTC
size: -; D: -; J: TRBJ1-2; V: TRBV12-3/TRBV12-4; CDR3: CASTVQGYYGYTF; DNA: TGTGCCAGCACCGTACAGGGTTACTATGGCTACACCTTC
size: -; D: -; J: TRBJ2-7; V: TRBV5-4; CDR3: CASSLDPSENYEQYF; DNA: TGTGCCAGCAGCTTGGATCCTAGCGAAAACTACGAGCAGTACTTC
size: many; D: -; J: TRBJ2-1; V: TRBV4-3; CDR3: CASSHEWLFRDHEQFF; DNA: TGCGCCAGCAGCCACGAGTGGTTGTTCAGGGACCATGAGCAGTTCTTC
size: many; D: TRBD1; J: TRBJ2-1; V: TRBV4-1; CDR3: CASSPTGTGAYNEQFF; DNA: TGCGCCAGCAGCCCGACCGGGACAGGGGCCTACAATGAGCAGTTCTTC
size: -; D: -; J: TRBJ2-7; V: TRBV6-2/TRBV6-3; CDR3: CASTLRGFVLEQYF; DNA: TGTGCCAGCACCCTAAGAGGGTTCGTCTTGGAGCAGTACTTC
size: few; D: -; J: TRBJ2-7; V: TRBV28; CDR3: CASSPPLTGIYEQYF; DNA: TGTGCCAGCAGTCCCCCGTTGACGGGGATTTACGAGCAGTACTTC